This TCR beta chain came from a study of blood T cell repertoires in COVID-19. Background on the study: There were acute and convalescent COVID-19 samples, and they came from the United States, Italy and Spain.

Germline loops: CDR1 DFQATT, CDR2 SNEGSKA (reference sequence). After removal of 8 bases from V and 8 bases from J, the junction contained 7 bases not matched to a gene. CDR3 size: 11 residues. Seattle patients were enrolled during active infection and followed longitudinally. Study processing details: Counts of nucleated cells, estimated from reference gene primer amplification, were obtained. Some clones are missing from TCRdb's copy, which holds only in-frame ones; the method was immunoSEQ multiplex PCR. V, J and clone size reflect that table, while D and trimming were determined from the DNA. The profile covers some 500,000 clones, with approximately 88% appearing a single time and around 8% taken by the ten largest.

The sequence was collected from a woman aged 45 to 65 with COVID-19, enrolled during active disease. The specimen sequenced was peripheral blood. V and J are TRBV20-1 and TRBJ2-3; TRBD2 agrees at 7 bases. The CDR3 protein is CSPTSVGTQYF. Here the CDR3 DNA reads TGCAGTCCCACTAGCGTCGGTACGCAGTATTTT.